The clone carrying this T cell receptor beta chain was seen more than once but under ten times. Its antigen is not known. V was cut by 5 bases and J by 7 bases, with 12 bases left in between. There are 14 residues in the CDR3. Per the germline V gene, CDR1 is SGHVS and CDR2 is FNYEAQ. The data derive from a study of T cell repertoires in cytomegalovirus infection. Study outcomes and limitations: Cumulative frequency (of public TCR beta family members) identified carriers of CMV plus the relevant HLA. In two of eight donors, the top clonotype was HLA-C-restricted CMV-specific.

TCRdb re-derived calls from the reads in MiXCR, one entry per CDR3 protein. The sample contains about 350,000 distinct CDR3 sequences, about 32% of which appear only once. The sample consisted of cultured PBMCs, taken from culture after CMV antigen stimulation. The origin of this receptor is a human donor in good health (CMV status not recorded). Some clones in this sample may be carry-over from other donors' samples. This chain connects TRBV7-6 to TRBJ1-6; D not certain. The CDR3 is CASSPRASNSPLHF. In DNA form, the CDR3 reads TGTGCCAGCAGCCCCCGGGCCTCAAATTCACCCCTCCACTTT.